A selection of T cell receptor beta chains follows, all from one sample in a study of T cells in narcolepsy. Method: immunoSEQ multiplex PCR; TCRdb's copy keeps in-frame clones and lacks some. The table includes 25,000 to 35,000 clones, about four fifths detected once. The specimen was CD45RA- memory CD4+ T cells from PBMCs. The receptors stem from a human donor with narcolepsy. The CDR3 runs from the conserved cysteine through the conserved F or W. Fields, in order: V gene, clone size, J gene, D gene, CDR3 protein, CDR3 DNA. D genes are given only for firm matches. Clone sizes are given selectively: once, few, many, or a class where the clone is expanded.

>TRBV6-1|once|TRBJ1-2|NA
CASSQGNWDGYTF
TGTGCCAGCAGCCAAGGGAACTGGGATGGCTACACCTTC
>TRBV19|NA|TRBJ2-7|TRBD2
CASIAGTSGPYEQYF
TGTGCCAGTATTGCCGGGACTAGCGGGCCCTACGAGCAGTACTTC
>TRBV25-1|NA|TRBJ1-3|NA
CASSAPGPSGNTIYF
TGTGCCAGCAGCGCCCCAGGGCCCTCTGGAAACACCATATATTTT
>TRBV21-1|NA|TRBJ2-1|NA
CASSKALLAEQFF
TGTGCCAGCAGCAAAGCTCTACTAGCTGAGCAGTTCTTC
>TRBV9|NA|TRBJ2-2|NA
CASHRDSMITGELFF
TGTGCCAGCCACCGGGACTCTATGATTACCGGGGAGCTGTTTTTT
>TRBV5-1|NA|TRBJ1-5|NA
CASRKDTRVSIQPQHF
TGCGCCAGCAGAAAGGACACGAGGGTGTCTATTCAGCCCCAGCATTTT
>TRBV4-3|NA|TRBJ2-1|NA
CASSQEPGRINEQFF
TGCGCCAGCAGCCAAGAACCCGGGAGAATCAATGAGCAGTTCTTC
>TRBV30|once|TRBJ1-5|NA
CAWSRDSNQPQHF
TGTGCCTGGAGTCGGGACTCCAATCAGCCCCAGCATTTT
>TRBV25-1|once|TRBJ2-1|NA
CASSELRDNNEQFF
TGTGCCAGCAGTGAATTAAGGGACAACAATGAGCAGTTCTTC
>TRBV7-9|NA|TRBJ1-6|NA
CASSLTSGASPLHF
TGTGCCAGCAGCTTAACTTCCGGGGCCTCACCCCTCCACTTT
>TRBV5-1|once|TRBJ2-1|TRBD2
CASSQGTSGSFYNEQFF
TGCGCCAGCAGCCAAGGGACTAGCGGGAGTTTCTACAATGAGCAGTTCTTC
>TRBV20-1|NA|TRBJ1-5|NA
CSAMGDQPQHF
TGCAGTGCTATGGGAGATCAGCCCCAGCATTTT
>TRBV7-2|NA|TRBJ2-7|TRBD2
CASSLSRTSPYEQYF
TGTGCCAGCAGCTTATCCCGGACTAGCCCCTACGAGCAGTACTTC
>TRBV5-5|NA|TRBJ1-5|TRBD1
CASSLDWDSRNQPQHF
TGTGCCAGCAGCTTGGATTGGGACAGCCGCAATCAGCCCCAGCATTTT
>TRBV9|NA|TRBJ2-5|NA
CASSGLEETQYF
TGTGCCAGCAGCGGACTAGAAGAGACCCAGTACTTC
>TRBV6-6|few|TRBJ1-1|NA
CASSSGQPLNTEAFF
TGTGCCAGCAGTTCGGGACAACCTTTGAACACTGAAGCTTTCTTT
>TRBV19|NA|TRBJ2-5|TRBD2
CASSVRTSETSPTTQYF
TGTGCCAGTAGTGTACGGACTAGCGAAACTTCCCCCACGACCCAGTACTTC
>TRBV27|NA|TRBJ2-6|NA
CASSLWGSGANVLTF
TGTGCCAGCAGTTTATGGGGCTCTGGGGCCAACGTCCTGACTTTC
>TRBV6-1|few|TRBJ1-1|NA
CASSYKGTAFF
TGTGCCAGCAGTTACAAGGGTACAGCTTTCTTT
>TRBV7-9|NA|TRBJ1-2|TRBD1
CASSSTGANYGYTF
TGTGCCAGCAGCTCGACAGGGGCTAACTATGGCTACACCTTC
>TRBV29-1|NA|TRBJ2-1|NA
CSVVTANNEQFF
TGCAGCGTTGTGACAGCCAACAATGAGCAGTTCTTC
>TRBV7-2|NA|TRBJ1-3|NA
CASSRQTGSGNTIYF
TGTGCCAGCAGTCGTCAGACGGGCTCTGGAAACACCATATATTTT
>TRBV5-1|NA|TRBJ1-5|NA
CASSWEGSSNQPQHF
TGCGCCAGCAGCTGGGAGGGTTCGAGCAATCAGCCCCAGCATTTT
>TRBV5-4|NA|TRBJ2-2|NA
CASSWDLGANTGELFF
TGTGCCAGCAGCTGGGACCTCGGGGCGAACACCGGGGAGCTGTTTTTT
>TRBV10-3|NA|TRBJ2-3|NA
CTISAKQTGTDTQYF
TGTACCATCAGTGCGAAACAGACAGGCACAGATACGCAGTATTTT
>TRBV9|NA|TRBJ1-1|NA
CASSVVAGGESEAFF
TGTGCCAGCAGCGTAGTCGCGGGGGGGGAATCCGAAGCTTTCTTT
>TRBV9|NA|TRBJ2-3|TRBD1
CASSPSDRGTDTQYF
TGTGCCAGCAGCCCTTCGGACAGGGGCACAGATACGCAGTATTTT
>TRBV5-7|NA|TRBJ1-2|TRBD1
CASGFRDRVNYGYTF
TGTGCCAGCGGATTCCGGGACAGGGTAAATTACGGCTACACCTTC
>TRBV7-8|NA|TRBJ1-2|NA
CASSARRDNYGYTF
TGTGCCAGCAGCGCCCGACGGGATAACTATGGCTACACCTTC
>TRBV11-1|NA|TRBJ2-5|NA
CASSLGGSAETQYF
TGTGCCAGCAGCTTAGGAGGTAGCGCGGAGACCCAGTACTTC
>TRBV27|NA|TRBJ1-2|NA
CASSPTANYGYTF
TGTGCCAGCAGCCCGACAGCTAACTATGGCTACACCTTC
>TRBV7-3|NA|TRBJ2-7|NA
CASSPLPGSSYEQYF
TGTGCCAGCAGCCCACTTCCAGGCAGCTCCTACGAGCAGTACTTC
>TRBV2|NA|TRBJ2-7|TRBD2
CASSLAGGYEQYF
TGTGCCAGCAGCCTAGCGGGGGGCTACGAGCAGTACTTC
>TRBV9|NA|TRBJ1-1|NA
CASSPMYRKTEAFF
TGTGCCAGCAGCCCTATGTATCGGAAGACTGAAGCTTTCTTT
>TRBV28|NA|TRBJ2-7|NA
CASVTPASSYEQYF
TGTGCCAGCGTTACCCCGGCCAGCTCCTACGAGCAGTACTTC
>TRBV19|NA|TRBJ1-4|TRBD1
CASSMSGQGLEKLFF
TGTGCCAGTAGTATGTCGGGACAGGGGCTCGAAAAACTGTTTTTT
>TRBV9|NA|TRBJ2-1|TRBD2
CASSTGTSGGEQFF
TGTGCCAGCAGCACGGGGACTAGCGGCGGTGAGCAGTTCTTC
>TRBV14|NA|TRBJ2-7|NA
CASSHDSGFRGEQYF
TGTGCCAGCAGCCACGACTCGGGTTTCAGGGGCGAGCAGTACTTC
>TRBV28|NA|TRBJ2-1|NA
CASSPPRAEVNEQFF
TGTGCCAGCAGCCCCCCACGGGCGGAAGTCAATGAGCAGTTCTTC
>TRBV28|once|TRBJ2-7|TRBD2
CASTMAGAYEQYF
TGTGCCAGCACGATGGCGGGAGCGTACGAGCAGTACTTC
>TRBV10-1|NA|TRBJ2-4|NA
CASRLARIRDLVLPKNIQYF
TGCGCCAGCAGGCTTGCAAGAATCAGGGATCTGGTTCTTCCCAAAAACATTCAGTACTTC
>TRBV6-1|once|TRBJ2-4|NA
CASSEAPGGGPKNIQYF
TGTGCCAGCAGTGAAGCGCCCGGTGGGGGACCCAAAAACATTCAGTACTTC
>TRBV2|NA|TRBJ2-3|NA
CASKRGDTQYF
TGTGCCAGTAAGAGGGGGGATACGCAGTATTTT
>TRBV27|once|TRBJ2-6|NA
CASTGVSSGANVLTF
TGTGCCAGCACAGGGGTAAGCTCTGGGGCCAACGTCCTGACTTTC
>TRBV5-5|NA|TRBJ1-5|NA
CASSPVQGNQPQHF
TGTGCCAGCAGCCCAGTTCAGGGGAATCAGCCCCAGCATTTT
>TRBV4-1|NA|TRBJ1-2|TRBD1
CASSHMMDRVGGYTF
TGCGCCAGCAGCCATATGATGGACAGGGTCGGGGGCTACACCTTC
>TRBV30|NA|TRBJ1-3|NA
CAWSDGSSGNTIYF
TGTGCCTGGAGTGACGGGAGCTCTGGAAACACCATATATTTT
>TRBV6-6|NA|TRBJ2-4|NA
CASSYSQGGNIQYF
TGTGCCAGCAGTTACTCGCAGGGCGGGAACATTCAGTACTTC
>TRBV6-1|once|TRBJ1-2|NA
CASSAGTFGYTF
TGTGCCAGCAGCGCCGGGACTTTTGGCTACACCTTC
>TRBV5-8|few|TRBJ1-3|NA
CASSPRVGSGNTIYF
TGTGCCAGCAGCCCCCGGGTTGGCTCTGGAAACACCATATATTTT
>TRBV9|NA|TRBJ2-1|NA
CASSKESSYNEQFF
TGTGCCAGCAGCAAGGAAAGCTCCTACAATGAGCAGTTCTTC
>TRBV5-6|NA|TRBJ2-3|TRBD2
CASSLELASTDTQYF
TGTGCCAGCAGCTTGGAACTAGCGAGCACAGATACGCAGTATTTT